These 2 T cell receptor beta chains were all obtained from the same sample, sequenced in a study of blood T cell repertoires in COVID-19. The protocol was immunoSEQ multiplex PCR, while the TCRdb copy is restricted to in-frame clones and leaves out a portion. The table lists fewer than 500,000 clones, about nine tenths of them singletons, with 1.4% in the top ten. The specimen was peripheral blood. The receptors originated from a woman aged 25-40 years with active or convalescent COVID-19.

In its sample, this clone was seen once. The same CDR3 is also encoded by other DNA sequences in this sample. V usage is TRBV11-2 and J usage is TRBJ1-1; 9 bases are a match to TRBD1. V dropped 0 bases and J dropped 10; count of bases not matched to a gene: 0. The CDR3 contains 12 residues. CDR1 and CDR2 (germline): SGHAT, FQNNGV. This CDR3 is CASSLETGGAFF. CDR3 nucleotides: TGTGCCAGCAGCTTAGAGACAGGGGGAGCTTTCTTT.

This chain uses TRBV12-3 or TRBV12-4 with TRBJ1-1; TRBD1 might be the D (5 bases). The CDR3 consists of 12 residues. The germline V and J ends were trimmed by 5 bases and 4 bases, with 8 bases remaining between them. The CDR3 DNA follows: TGTGCCAGCAGTGGGGGGGGCACTGAAGCTTTCTTT. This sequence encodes CASSGGGTEAFF.